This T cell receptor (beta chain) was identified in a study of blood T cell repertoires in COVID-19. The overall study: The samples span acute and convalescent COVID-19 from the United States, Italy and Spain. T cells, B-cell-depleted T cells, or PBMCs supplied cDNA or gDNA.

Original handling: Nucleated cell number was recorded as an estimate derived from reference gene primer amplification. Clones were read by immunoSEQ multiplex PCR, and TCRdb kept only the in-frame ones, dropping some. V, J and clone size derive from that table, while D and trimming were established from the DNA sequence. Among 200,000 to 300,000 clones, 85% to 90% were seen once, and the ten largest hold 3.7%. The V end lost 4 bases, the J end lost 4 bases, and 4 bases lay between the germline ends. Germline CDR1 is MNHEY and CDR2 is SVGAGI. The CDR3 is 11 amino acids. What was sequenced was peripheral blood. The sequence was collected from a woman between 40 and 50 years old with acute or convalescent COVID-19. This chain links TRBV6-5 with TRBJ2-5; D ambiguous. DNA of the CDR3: TGTGCCAGCAGTTTCGGAGAGACCCAGTACTTC. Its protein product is CASSFGETQYF.